The rows below give T cell receptor beta chains drawn from one sample of a study of blood T cell repertoires in COVID-19. Clones were read by immunoSEQ multiplex PCR, and TCRdb kept only the in-frame ones, dropping some. The data show approximately 93,000 clones, with around 88% seen just once and over 0.35% held by the top ten. Specimen: peripheral blood. These TCRs come from a man aged 60 to 69 with acute or convalescent COVID-19. CDR3s include the opening cysteine and the closing phenylalanine or tryptophan. D genes are given only for firm matches. Clone size is stated in some rows and not others, as once, few, many or a class when expanded.

d_gene,j_gene,v_gene,abundance,CDR3nt,CDR3aa
-,TRBJ2-2,TRBV5-6,-,TGTGCCAGCAGCTTCGTAGCGGCGAACACCGGGGAGCTGTTTTTT,CASSFVAANTGELFF
-,TRBJ1-2,TRBV10-3,-,TGTGCCATCAATCCGGCGGGAGACTATGGCTACACCTTC,CAINPAGDYGYTF
TRBD2,TRBJ2-1,TRBV29-1,-,TGCAGCTCCAGACTAGCGGGAGGATACAATGAGCAGTTCTTC,CSSRLAGGYNEQFF
TRBD1,TRBJ2-5,TRBV5-1,-,TGCGCCAGCAGCGTCGGAGCGGGACAGGGGGCTAGGGAGACCCAGTACTTC,CASSVGAGQGARETQYF
-,TRBJ1-2,TRBV29-1,-,TGCAGCGCCGAAGGAGGGGCGGGTAACTATGGCTACACCTTC,CSAEGGAGNYGYTF
TRBD1,TRBJ2-2,TRBV29-1,-,TGCAGCGTTGGACAGGGCGTCACCGGGGAGCTGTTTTTT,CSVGQGVTGELFF
TRBD2,TRBJ2-7,TRBV18,-,TGTGCCAGCTCACATACTAGCGGGGGGGCGTACGAGCAGTACTTC,CASSHTSGGAYEQYF
-,TRBJ1-1,TRBV5-1,-,TGCGCCAGCAGCTCCACGGGGGAGAACACTGAAGCTTTCTTT,CASSSTGENTEAFF
TRBD1,TRBJ2-1,TRBV14,-,TGTGCCAGCAGCCAAACAGGGGGCGCGGGGCAGTTCTTC,CASSQTGGAGQFF
-,TRBJ1-1,TRBV27,-,TGTGCCAGTAAGGAGGTCAGACCGAACACTGAAGCTTTCTTT,CASKEVRPNTEAFF
TRBD1,TRBJ1-4,TRBV6-5,few,TGTGCCAGCAGCGCCAGACAGGGTGGTGAAAAACTGTTTTTT,CASSARQGGEKLFF
-,TRBJ2-2,TRBV10-3,-,TGTGCCATCAGTGATCCAAACACCGGGGAGCTGTTTTTT,CAISDPNTGELFF
TRBD2,TRBJ2-1,TRBV6-2/TRBV6-3,-,TGTGCCAGCAGTTACTCCACAAAAGCGGGAGCCGACTACAATGAGCAGTTCTTC,CASSYSTKAGADYNEQFF
TRBD2,TRBJ2-2,TRBV6-4,once,TGTGCCAGCCAACTAGCGGGAGAGGTCGGGGAGCTGTTTTTT,CASQLAGEVGELFF
-,TRBJ1-1,TRBV3-1/TRBV3-2,-,TGTGCCAGCACCACGACTTCGGAAACTGAAGCTTTCTTT,CASTTTSETEAFF
TRBD2,TRBJ2-7,TRBV27,-,TGTGCCAGCAGTTTAAGACGGGAGGGCTACGAGCAGTACTTC,CASSLRREGYEQYF
TRBD1,TRBJ1-2,TRBV5-4,-,TGTGCCAGCAGCGTGGACAGGGGCTATGGCTACACCTTC,CASSVDRGYGYTF
-,TRBJ2-7,TRBV5-1,once,TGCGCCAGCAGCTTGGGGGAGGCCTTACCCTACGAGCAGTACTTC,CASSLGEALPYEQYF
-,TRBJ1-2,TRBV14,-,TGTGCCAGCAGCCAAGCGAGGGACTATGGCTACACCTTC,CASSQARDYGYTF
-,TRBJ1-2,TRBV5-1,-,TGCGCCAGCAGCCTCGACAGCCCCACGGATGGCTACACCTTC,CASSLDSPTDGYTF